The table lists the clone carrying this T cell receptor beta chain with a count of one. The method was immunoSEQ multiplex PCR; TCRdb's version includes in-frame clones alone and lacks a portion of them. Here the sample spans 250,000 or so clones, just over 85% being singletons. These data belong to a study of blood T cell repertoires in COVID-19. V was pared by 5 bases and J by 6 bases, with 7 bases of the junction left unmatched. This CDR3 has 15 residues. Germline CDR1 reads LNHDA; CDR2 reads SQIVND (reference sequence). The V and J genes are TRBV19 and TRBJ2-2; TRBD1 matches at 9 bases. The source is a man aged 40-55 years who had recovered from COVID-19. The sequenced sample was PBMCs or T cells enriched from blood (not recorded which). CDR3 loop: CASSVTGGIAGELFF. CDR3 nucleotide sequence: TGTGCCAGTAGTGTAACAGGGGGCATCGCCGGGGAGCTGTTTTTT.